The 27 T cell receptor beta chains below all came from one sample that was sequenced in a study of T-cell memory formation after mild COVID-19 (dated by TCRdb to the early 2020s). Receptors were amplified or captured by 5' RACE. The run used an Illumina NovaSeq 6000. The public sequencing data were trimmed at Q25 with fastp and processed into clonotypes with MiXCR by TCRdb, which kept only in-frame beta chains. Rows are unified per CDR3 protein, each entry keeping the most common DNA and genes. A total of just over 300,000 distinct CDR3 sequences appear in this sample, roughly 21% of them only once. The ten largest clones capture over 20% of the sample. The specimen was PBMCs or a T cell subset sorted from them (not recorded which). All receptors derive from a man between 18 and 29 years old who had mild COVID-19 (a few samples of this study predate the infection). The sample titles of this study are shuffled in the database, so cell type and time point are left out; the donor was told from shared clones.

The chain links TRBV5-1 to TRBJ2-3, with TRBD2 matching 7 bases. The CDR3 spans 18 residues. V trimming: 0 bases; J trimming: 1 base; junction bases outside the gene matches: 11. Germline CDR1 is SGHRS and CDR2 is YFSETQ. CDR3 coding DNA: TGCGCCAGCAGCTTGGCCCTACATGGGGGAGGGGGCACAGATACGCAGTATTTT. Encoded protein: CASSLALHGGGGTDTQYF.

The gene calls are TRBV7-8 and TRBJ2-7; TRBD2 agrees at 7 bases. The CDR3 spans 13 residues. Germline CDR1 reads SGHVS; CDR2 reads FQNEAQ. V shed 5 bases and J 4 bases; nucleotides not matched to a gene: 5. The CDR3 region has the DNA TGTGCCAGCAGCAGGGGAGGGGAGTACGAGCAGTACTTC. This translates into CASSRGGEYEQYF.

The chain has TRBV7-9 and TRBJ2-2; D perhaps matches TRBD1 (5 bases). The CDR3 length is 16 residues. V lost 5 bases to trimming and J lost 4 bases, with 17 bases between them. Looked up from germline, CDR1 is SEHNR and CDR2 is FQNEAQ (reference sequence). CDR3 region: CASSDAKGLGTGELFF. CDR3 in DNA: TGTGCCAGCAGCGACGCGAAGGGGTTGGGCACCGGGGAGCTGTTTTTT.

V and J are TRBV7-8 and TRBJ1-1, with 7 bases that match TRBD1. The germline V gene has CDR1 SGHVS and CDR2 FQNEAQ. V lost 1 base, J lost 1 base, and 3 bases stayed unmatched. The CDR3 spans 15 residues. CDR3 residues: CASSLGWTGNTEAFF. The CDR3 nucleotides read TGTGCCAGCAGCTTAGGGTGGACAGGGAACACTGAAGCTTTCTTT.

CDR3 residues: CASSQEVGLRTQYF. The DNA for the CDR3 is TGCGCCAGCAGCCAAGAGGTGGGGCTGAGGACCCAGTACTTC. The chain couples TRBV4-1 to TRBJ2-5, with D possibly being TRBD1 (5 bases). Germline V gene sequence: CDR1 MGHRA, CDR2 YSYEKL. CDR3 size: 14 residues. The ends were cut back, 0 bases at V and 7 bases at J, with 12 bases in the middle.

Only a few counts were recorded for this clonotype. The chain combines TRBV7-9 with TRBJ2-3; TRBD1 aligns across 7 bases. The CDR3 spans 14 residues. The V gene's germline CDR1 is SEHNR and CDR2 FQNEAQ (reference sequence). V shed 6 bases, J shed 5 bases, and the junction held 8 bases outside the gene matches. CDR3: CASSRPSGGDTQYF. The CDR3 DNA reads TGTGCCAGCAGTCGTCCGTCAGGGGGAGATACGCAGTATTTT.

The chain links TRBV28 to TRBJ2-3, with 7 bases that match TRBD2. V trimming: 6 bases; J trimming: 5 bases; junction bases outside the gene matches: 5. This CDR3 spans 13 amino acids. Looked up from germline, CDR1 is MDHEN and CDR2 is SYDVKM. The CDR3 DNA is TGTGCCAGCAGCGGCGGGGGTGGAGATACGCAGTATTTT. Amino acid sequence: CASSGGGGDTQYF. Full variable domain (missing parts from reference TRBV28 and TRBJ2-3): DVKVTQSSRYLVKRTGEKVFLECVQDMDHENMFWYRQDPGLGLRLIYFSYDVKMKEKGDIPEGYSVSREKKERFSLILESASTNQTSMYLCASSGGGGDTQYFGPGTRLTVL.

This clonotype was seen ten or more times. The chain carries TRBV20-1 and TRBJ2-5, with unresolved D. CDR1 is DFQATT, CDR2 SNEGSKA, per germline (reference sequence). The CDR3 contains 12 residues. V dropped 7 bases and J dropped 4 bases, with 13 bases sitting between them. This chain's CDR3 is CSGSRAIETQYF. CDR3 in DNA: TGCAGTGGGTCTAGGGCCATAGAGACCCAGTACTTC.

The genes are TRBV7-2 and TRBJ2-1; D is ambiguous. Trimming left V 3 bases short and J 4 bases short, with 7 bases between. The CDR3 sequence is 13 residues long. The germline V gene encodes CDR1 SGHTA and CDR2 FQGNSA. The CDR3 spells CASSLIIYNEQFF. In nucleotides, the CDR3 is TGTGCCAGCAGCTTGATCATTTACAATGAGCAGTTCTTC.

This clonotype was picked up a small number of times. The V gene is TRBV9, the J gene TRBJ1-6; D is uncertain. CDR1 and CDR2 (germline): SGDLS, YYNGEE. The CDR3 is 15 amino acids. V lost 0 bases and J lost 6, with 10 bases in between. The CDR3 loop reads CASSVGNLLNSPLHF. Here the CDR3 DNA reads TGTGCCAGCAGCGTAGGAAACTTACTTAATTCACCCCTCCACTTT.

J is TRBJ2-1 and V is TRBV5-5, with 12 bases fitting TRBD1. V shed 3 bases, J shed 7 bases, and the junction held 11 bases outside the gene matches. The germline gives CDR1 SGHKS, CDR2 YYEKEE (reference sequence). There are 17 residues in the CDR3. The CDR3 DNA follows: TGTGCCAGCAGCTCCAGGAACCCGGGACAGGGGGCTAATGAGCAGTTCTTC. It is translated as CASSSRNPGQGANEQFF.

In regard to this clonotype: One junction end does not reproduce the germline sequence, and a read error may be involved. The genes are TRBV7-2 and TRBJ2-7; D possibly corresponds to TRBD1 (6 bases). CDR1 is SGHTA and CDR2 is FQGNSA in the germline V gene. CDR3 length: 13 amino acids. The chain's CDR3 is CASGLTGDNEQYF. The CDR3 nucleotides are TGTGCCAGCGGCTTGACAGGAGATAACGAGCAGTACTTC.

The sample holds a few counts of this clonotype. The chain links TRBV7-2 to TRBJ2-3, with TRBD2 as a possible D gene (5 bases). The CDR3 is 15 residues long. The V end lost 3 bases, the J end lost 2 bases, and 12 bases lay between the germline ends. In germline, CDR1 is SGHTA, CDR2 FQGNSA. DNA for the CDR3: TGTGCCAGCAGCTTTCTCGGGGTACCCACAGATACGCAGTATTTT. This translates into CASSFLGVPTDTQYF. Full variable domain (rest looked up from reference TRBV7-2 and TRBJ2-3): GAGVSQSPSNKVTEKGKDVELRCDPISGHTALYWYRQSLGQGLEFLIYFQGNSAPDKSGLPSDRFSAERTGGSVSTLTIQRTQQEDSAVYLCASSFLGVPTDTQYFGPGTRLTVL.

The chain links TRBV6-2 or TRBV6-3 to TRBJ2-5; the D gene is possibly TRBD1 (5 bases). CDR1 is MNHEY, CDR2 SVGEGT, per germline. CDR3 length: 14 amino acids. V lost 2 bases, J lost 3 bases, and 10 bases lay in between. Written as DNA, the CDR3 is TGTGCCAGCAGTTACGGGGCAGAAAAAGAGACCCAGTACTTC. It codes for CASSYGAEKETQYF.

This chain connects TRBV20-1 to TRBJ2-3; D is ambiguous. The CDR3 is 13 amino acids. The germline gives CDR1 DFQATT, CDR2 SNEGSKA (reference sequence). V was pared by 4 bases and J by 0 bases, with 8 bases between. The CDR3 loop reads CSAIEDSTDTQYF. CDR3 in DNA: TGCAGTGCTATTGAGGATAGCACAGATACGCAGTATTTT.

The chain uses TRBV24-1 and TRBJ2-3, with 10 nucleotides matching TRBD2. Germline-derived CDR1 and CDR2 are KGHDR and SFDVKD. The CDR3 runs to 13 residues. The trim removed 6 bases at V and 11 bases at J, leaving 7 bases unmatched. CDR3 residues: CATSWLAGDQQYF. For the CDR3, the DNA is TGTGCCACCAGTTGGCTAGCGGGGGACCAGCAGTATTTT.

J is TRBJ2-3 and V is TRBV20-1, with D possibly being TRBD2 (6 bases). V gave up 0 bases and J gave up 2 bases, with 15 bases separating them. Germline lookup yields CDR1 DFQATT and CDR2 SNEGSKA (reference sequence). This CDR3 has 16 residues. CDR3 region: CSARDRLDRYTDTQYF. As DNA, the CDR3 is TGCAGTGCTAGAGACCGACTAGATAGGTACACAGATACGCAGTATTTT.

This clonotype has a handful of counts. The chain couples TRBV19 to TRBJ2-4, with 14 bases fitting TRBD2. The germline gives CDR1 LNHDA, CDR2 SQIVND (reference sequence). Trimming took 5 bases from V and 6 from J; bases not matched to a gene: 6. CDR3 length equals 16 residues. This CDR3 is CASSATSGGAVNIQYF. The CDR3 DNA follows: TGTGCCAGTAGTGCGACTAGCGGGGGGGCCGTAAACATTCAGTACTTC.

V and J are TRBV4-1 and TRBJ2-7, with 7 bases identical to TRBD1. Losses at the gene ends were 0 bases for V and 3 bases for J; bases not matched to a gene: 5. Germline V gives CDR1 MGHRA, CDR2 YSYEKL. The CDR3 is made up of 15 amino acids. CDR3 DNA: TGCGCCAGCAGCCAAGATGAAGGACAGGTCTACGAGCAGTACTTC. Translated: CASSQDEGQVYEQYF.

There are a few counts of this clonotype. The chain recombines TRBV5-5 with TRBJ2-7; D tentatively fits TRBD1 or TRBD2 (6 bases each). CDR1 is SGHKS, CDR2 YYEKEE, per germline (reference sequence). The CDR3 covers 15 residues. Trimming stripped 0 bases from V and 4 bases from J, with 14 bases between. The DNA for the CDR3 is TGTGCCAGCAGCTTGGTGGGGGGCGCGAGTTACGAGCAGTACGTC. This sequence encodes CASSLVGGASYEQYV.

This clonotype was counted between two and nine times. The chain couples TRBV5-1 to TRBJ1-6, with 7 nucleotides matching TRBD1. The ends lost 6 bases at V and 9 bases at J; junction bases unmatched: 12. The CDR3 spans 15 residues. Looked up from germline, CDR1 is SGHRS and CDR2 is YFSETQ. The DNA for the CDR3 is TGCGCCAGCAAGAGGGGCACAGGACAGGTTTCACCCCTCCACTTT. Translated: CASKRGTGQVSPLHF.

This clonotype was counted between two and nine times. The chain joins TRBV4-1 to TRBJ2-5, with unresolved D. V lost 4 bases, J lost 4 bases, and 16 bases lay in between. CDR1 MGHRA and CDR2 YSYEKL come from the germline V gene. This CDR3 has 15 residues. The CDR3 bases are TGCGCCAGCAGCCGCCCTCCAGCACCGGGAGAGACCCAGTACTTC. Translation gives CASSRPPAPGETQYF.

The chain has TRBV5-8 and TRBJ1-5; TRBD1 aligns across 8 bases. With V trimmed by 3 bases and J by 5 bases, 13 bases remained unmatched. Germline V lookup: CDR1 SGHTS, CDR2 YDEGEE. The CDR3 loop spans 17 amino acids. The CDR3 here is CASSSRGQGRGDQPQHF. CDR3 DNA sequence: TGTGCCAGCAGCTCAAGAGGACAGGGCCGGGGGGATCAGCCCCAGCATTTT.

Only one count was recorded for this clonotype. V is TRBV6-5 and J is TRBJ1-6; no reliable D call. V lost 6 bases, J lost 0 bases, and 9 bases lay in between. The CDR3 extends over 15 amino acids. The V gene's germline CDR1 is MNHEY and CDR2 SVGAGI. CDR3 bases: TGTGCCAGCAGCCCTCTTAGCTCCTATAATTCACCCCTCCACTTT. The encoded protein is CASSPLSSYNSPLHF.

The V and J genes are TRBV1 and TRBJ1-2; the table gives TRBD1 as D, unverified against the DNA. TRBV1 is a recognized pseudogene. The CDR3 covers 17 residues. As DNA, the CDR3 is TGCACCAGCAGCCAAGATAAGGGGACCATCGCTAACTATGGCTACACCTTC. Translated: CTSSQDKGTIANYGYTF.

The genes are TRBV12-3 or TRBV12-4 and TRBJ2-2; no definite D call. This CDR3 has 15 residues. V shed 4 bases and J shed 4 bases, with 13 bases lying between them. The CDR3 coding sequence is TGTGCCAGCAGTTCTGCTATCCTGGGCACCGGGGAGCTGTTTTTT. Its translation: CASSSAILGTGELFF.

This clonotype was recorded a few times. The rearrangement joins TRBV6-1 to TRBJ2-7, with D possibly TRBD1 on 5 matching bases. CDR3 length equals 14 residues. From germline, CDR1 is MNHNS and CDR2 SASEGT. V dropped 4 bases and J dropped 1 base, with 11 bases sitting between them. The CDR3, as DNA: TGTGCCAGCAGTGTTTATACAGGATCCTACGAGCAGTACTTC. Amino acid sequence: CASSVYTGSYEQYF.